The 5 T cell receptor beta chains below all came from one sample that was sequenced in a study of OX40 agonist ivuxolimab in advanced cancers. Data came from immunoSEQ multiplex PCR; TCRdb stores just in-frame clones and leaves some out. The table includes approximately 100,000 clones, roughly 89% detected once. The starting material was CD4+ or CD8+ T cells sorted from blood, obtained in a trial of the OX40 agonist ivuxolimab. Source of these receptors: an adult with an advanced solid tumor such as melanoma, head and neck, liver or kidney cancer.

This clone was observed a few times. The J gene is TRBJ1-2, the V gene TRBV6-5; TRBD1 is a possible D gene (6 bases). CDR3 length: 12 amino acids. Germline V gives CDR1 MNHEY, CDR2 SVGAGI. The ends were cut back, 5 bases at V and 5 bases at J, with 9 bases in the middle. CDR3 coding DNA: TGTGCCAGCAGTAAAACAGGGTATGGCTACACCTTC. Translating it yields CASSKTGYGYTF.

The rearrangement uses TRBV27 and TRBJ2-3, with TRBD2 identical over 8 bases. The CDR3 runs to 15 residues. Germline V gene sequence: CDR1 MNHEY, CDR2 SMNVEV (reference sequence). The J segment lost 4 bases and the V segment lost 4 bases, leaving 7 bases of the junction unmatched. In nucleotides, the CDR3 is TGTGCCAGCAGTTCGACAGGACTAGCCGCAGATACGCAGTATTTT. Its translation is CASSSTGLAADTQYF.

The chain joins TRBV5-1 to TRBJ2-7; TRBD1 is a possible D gene (5 bases). The CDR3 is 15 amino acids. Trimming removed 5 bases at V and 7 bases at J, with 22 bases between. Germline-derived CDR1 and CDR2 are SGHRS and YFSETQ. The CDR3 DNA sequence: TGCGCCAGCAGGCCGGGCCTCCCTGGGGCAAGGGAGCAGTACTTC. Amino acid sequence: CASRPGLPGAREQYF.

This clone was observed a single time. This chain joins TRBV5-4 and TRBJ2-3, with TRBD2 identical over 7 bases. The CDR3 totals 16 residues. CDR1 is SGHNT, CDR2 YYREEE, per germline (reference sequence). The trim removed 4 bases at V and 1 base at J, leaving 9 bases unmatched. The CDR3 coding sequence is TGTGCCAGCAGCGACCGACTAGCTGGGGGCACAGATACGCAGTATTTT. This sequence encodes CASSDRLAGGTDTQYF.

This chain joins TRBV7-9 and TRBJ2-2; 8 positions match TRBD1. The CDR3 covers 16 residues. V lost 1 base and J lost 6; bases outside the gene matches: 7. Looked up from germline, CDR1 is SEHNR and CDR2 is FQNEAQ (reference sequence). DNA of the CDR3: TGTGCCAGCAGCTTAGTGGGCAGGGGGCCGTCCGGGGAGCTGTTTTTT. This encodes CASSLVGRGPSGELFF.